A single sample gave rise to the 6 T cell receptor beta chains below, sequenced in a study of T cell responses to AZD1222 COVID-19 vaccine. Assay used: immunoSEQ multiplex PCR; TCRdb lists only in-frame clones, some missing. The sample has approximately 150,000 clones, about 90% seen once; the top ten hold 7.5% to 8%. The material was peripheral blood, obtained 28 days after the second dose of the MenACWY control vaccine. These receptors were obtained from an adult who received the MenACWY meningococcal vaccine as a control.

V is TRBV4-1 and J is TRBJ2-7, with D perhaps TRBD1 (6 bases). The length of the CDR3 is 15 residues. Germline CDR1 is MGHRA and CDR2 is YSYEKL. V lost 1 base to trimming and J lost 4 bases, with 14 bases between them. The CDR3, as DNA: TGCGCCAGCAGCCAAGGGGGCCTGGGGGCATACGAGCAGTACTTC. Translating it yields CASSQGGLGAYEQYF.

About this clone: This specimen includes other DNA sequences encoding the same CDR3. This chain joins TRBV3-1 (or the pseudogene TRBV3-2) and TRBJ1-1; no definite D call. V lost 3 bases, J lost 3 bases, and 8 bases lay in between. Germline-derived CDR1 and CDR2 are LGHDT and YNNKEL (reference sequence). The CDR3 runs 13 residues. This CDR3 is CASSQGGDTEAFF. DNA for the CDR3: TGTGCCAGCAGCCAGGGAGGCGACACTGAAGCTTTCTTT.

This chain uses TRBV19 with TRBJ1-5, with D hard to call. Trimming removed 0 bases from V and 2 bases from J, with 11 bases in between. The CDR3 has 16 residues. Germline V gene lookup returns CDR1 LNHDA and CDR2 SQIVND (reference sequence). CDR3 nucleotide sequence: TGTGCCAGTAGTATAGATAATCGTAACCGCAATCAGCCCCAGCATTTT. Protein sequence: CASSIDNRNRNQPQHF.

The chain uses TRBV6-2 or TRBV6-3 and TRBJ1-5; D possibly corresponds to TRBD1 (5 bases). This CDR3 is built from 14 residues. CDR1 and CDR2 (germline): MNHEY, SVGEGT. The V end was cut by 6 bases, the J end by 4 bases, with 13 bases between. CDR3 nucleotides: TGTGCCAGCAGCACTCGGGGCGCGAATCAGCCCCAGCATTTT. It codes for CASSTRGANQPQHF.

The chain couples TRBV18 to TRBJ2-1, with 10 bases fitting TRBD1. This CDR3 region has 13 residues. The germline CDR1 and CDR2 sequences are KGHSH and LQKENI. The trim removed 0 bases at V and 14 bases at J, leaving 4 bases unmatched. CDR3 sequence: CASSPPGGQGKFF. For the CDR3, the DNA is TGTGCCAGCTCACCACCGGGGGGACAGGGGAAGTTCTTC.

The chain couples TRBV28 to TRBJ1-1; D gene ambiguous. V gave up 7 bases and J gave up 2 bases, with 5 bases separating them. Germline V gives CDR1 MDHEN, CDR2 SYDVKM. The CDR3 totals 11 residues. The CDR3 loop is CASTTNTEAFF. CDR3 in DNA: TGTGCCAGCACCACAAACACTGAAGCTTTCTTT.